The 23 T cell receptor beta chains below come from one sample, sequenced in a study of T-cell reconstitution after alpha-beta-depleted transplantation in children (dated by TCRdb to the mid-2010s). Libraries were made using PCR. The instrument was an Illumina HiSeq 2500. Molecular barcoding was employed in the preparation of TCR libraries, with unique molecular identifiers being used to normalize TCRbeta repertoire quantification. Clones were called with MiXCR by TCRdb after fastp trimmed the public reads at Q25, and only in-frame beta chains were retained. When rows share a CDR3 protein, they turn into one entry using the most common DNA and genes. This sample holds around 240,000 distinct CDR3 sequences; approximately 8.9% were observed only once. Of the sample, 5% to 7% is held by the ten largest clones. This specimen's treatment or condition label, per the study, means: allogeneic hematopoietic cell transplantation with graft depleted of TCRalphabeta T cells and CD19 B cells.

The sample was PBMCs, mostly from graft donor cells, taken 180 days after TCRalphabeta/CD19-depleted stem cell transplant. These receptors all stem from a male patient younger than 18 who had a stem cell transplant for acute lymphoblastic leukemia, so the T cells may come from the graft donor.

This clonotype occurred many times. The V and J genes are TRBV12-3 or TRBV12-4 and TRBJ1-4, with 8 nucleotides matching TRBD1. The trim removed 4 bases at V and 3 bases at J, leaving 4 bases unmatched. This CDR3 is built from 15 residues. The CDR3 coding sequence is TGTGCCAGCAGTTCCTGGACAGGGTCTAATGAAAAACTGTTTTTT. Translated, it gives CASSSWTGSNEKLFF.

As concerns this clonotype: This may be a read error: a much more frequent sequence differs by one nucleotide. V gene TRBV7-9 combines with J gene TRBJ2-6; D is unresolved. The CDR3 loop spans 14 amino acids. CDR1 and CDR2 from the germline V gene are SEHNR and FQNEAQ (reference sequence). The DNA of the CDR3 is TGTGCCAGCAGCTACCACTCTGAGGCCAACGTCCTGACTTTC. Translated: CASSYHSEANVLTF.

The table lists this clonotype with many counts. The CDR3 here is CASSEPLQGSSSYEQYF. CDR3 coding DNA: TGTGCCAGCAGTGAACCCTTACAGGGCTCCAGCTCCTACGAGCAGTACTTC. This chain joins TRBV2 and TRBJ2-7; the D gene is possibly TRBD1 (6 bases). CDR1 is SNHLY, CDR2 FYNNEI, per germline. V was shortened by 2 bases and J by 0 bases, with 17 bases between the two germline ends. CDR3 length: 17 amino acids. The entire variable domain, with the rest obtained from reference TRBV2 and TRBJ2-7, is as follows: EPEVTQTPSHQVTQMGQEVILRCVPISNHLYFYWYRQILGQKVEFLVSFYNNEISEKSEIFDDQFSVERPDGSNFTLKIRSTKLEDSAMYFCASSEPLQGSSSYEQYFGPGTRLTVT.

This clonotype was seen at least ten times. The chain links TRBV18 to TRBJ2-7; D unresolved. The V gene's germline CDR1 is KGHSH and CDR2 LQKENI. V lost 3 bases to trimming and J lost 3 bases, with 15 bases between them. The CDR3 extends over 15 amino acids. CDR3 amino acids: CASSPSPGKNYEQYF. CDR3 in DNA: TGTGCCAGCTCACCCTCGCCCGGAAAAAACTACGAGCAGTACTTC.

This clonotype was found many times. The chain joins TRBV25-1 to TRBJ1-2; a weak D match, TRBD1 (6 bases). Germline V gene lookup returns CDR1 MGHDK and CDR2 SYGVNS. Trimming took off 2 bases at V and 6 bases at J, with 16 bases between the two ends. This CDR3 is 15 amino acids long. The CDR3 is CASSERGRGDNGYTF. In DNA, the CDR3 is TGTGCCAGCAGTGAACGGGGGCGAGGGGATAATGGCTACACCTTC.

This clonotype was picked up many times. The chain joins TRBV28 to TRBJ2-7; D is unresolved. Trimming pared 8 bases from V and 5 bases from J, leaving 10 bases between. The CDR3 loop spans 11 amino acids. CDR1 and CDR2 from the germline V gene are MDHEN and SYDVKM. The CDR3 loop reads CASGHGNEQYF. The CDR3, as DNA: TGTGCCAGCGGCCATGGAAACGAGCAGTACTTC.

This clonotype occurred many times. The V and J genes are TRBV15 and TRBJ2-5; D gene unclear. V dropped 1 base and J dropped 1 base, with 7 bases sitting between them. The CDR3 runs 14 residues. Germline V gene lookup returns CDR1 LNHNV and CDR2 YYDKDF (reference sequence). In nucleotides, the CDR3 is TGTGCCACCAGCAGAGTGGGTGTCCAAGAGACCCAGTACTTC. As protein: CATSRVGVQETQYF.

Many counts were recorded for this clonotype. Germline and junction disagree at one end, which may indicate a read error. The chain recombines TRBV20-1 with TRBJ2-1; D might be TRBD2 (6 bases). Germline CDR1 reads DFQATT; CDR2 reads SNEGSKA (reference sequence). The CDR3 totals 11 residues. This CDR3 reads CIALGRNEQFF. Here the CDR3 DNA reads TGCATTGCTTTGGGGAGGAATGAGCAGTTCTTC.

There are many counts of this clonotype. The rearrangement links TRBV5-1 to TRBJ2-6; D remains ambiguous. Germline V gene lookup returns CDR1 SGHRS and CDR2 YFSETQ. This CDR3 has 15 residues. V lost 1 base and J lost 0, with 5 bases in between. CDR3 in amino acids: CASSLLGSGANVLTF. CDR3 DNA: TGCGCCAGCAGCTTGTTGGGCTCTGGGGCCAACGTCCTGACTTTC.

This clonotype was counted ten times or more. The chain has TRBV5-4 and TRBJ1-2; the D gene is possibly TRBD1 (5 bases). V was trimmed by 1 base and J by 7 bases, leaving 11 bases between them. Germline V CDR1 and CDR2: SGHNT, YYREEE (reference sequence). This CDR3 contains 13 residues. For the CDR3, the DNA is TGTGCCAGCAGCTTGAAAGGGGCTCTTGGCTACACCTTC. This sequence encodes CASSLKGALGYTF.

The CDR3 loop reads CSALRPLDRALSYEQYF. As DNA, the CDR3 is TGCAGCGCCCTTCGACCCCTGGACAGGGCCCTCTCCTACGAGCAGTACTTC. This chain connects TRBV29-1 to TRBJ2-7; 8 bases match TRBD1. The CDR3 sequence is 17 residues long. Per the germline V gene, CDR1 is SQVTM and CDR2 is ANQGSEA. V lost 7 bases and J lost 0; bases outside the gene matches: 17.

This clonotype was observed many times. This rearrangement joins TRBV7-3 to TRBJ2-2; D assignment may be TRBD1 or TRBD2 (5 bases each). CDR1 is SGHTA and CDR2 is FQGTGA in the germline V gene. The germline V and J ends were trimmed by 1 base and 4 bases, with 10 bases remaining between them. The CDR3 totals 15 residues. DNA of the CDR3: TGTGCCAGCAGCTTAAGGGACGCTTCCACCGGGGAGCTGTTTTTT. Translating gives CASSLRDASTGELFF.

There are a few counts of this clonotype. The chain is built from TRBV12-3 or TRBV12-4 and TRBJ2-3; TRBD2 agrees at 11 bases. V trimming: 5 bases; J trimming: 3 bases; junction bases outside the gene matches: 13. CDR3 length equals 18 residues. The CDR3 sequence is CASSVLAGGPSGTDTQYF. The CDR3 DNA reads TGTGCCAGCAGTGTCTTAGCGGGAGGGCCCTCGGGGACAGATACGCAGTATTTT.

The rearrangement uses TRBV7-9 and TRBJ2-5, with a possible D match to TRBD2 (5 bases). The CDR3 spans 16 residues. Germline CDR1 SEHNR, CDR2 FQNEAQ (reference sequence). V gave up 7 bases and J gave up 2 bases, with 20 bases separating them. CDR3 nucleotides: TGTGCCAGCATAACTAGGCTGCCTCACGAACAAGAGACCCAGTACTTC. It codes for CASITRLPHEQETQYF.

This clonotype showed up many times. This chain links TRBV5-1 with TRBJ2-6; no firm D call. Germline V gene sequence: CDR1 SGHRS, CDR2 YFSETQ. V lost 1 base, J lost 0 bases, and 17 bases lay in between. The CDR3 spans 19 residues. CDR3: CASSLFKGNFFSGANVLTF. CDR3 DNA sequence: TGCGCCAGCAGCTTGTTTAAAGGGAACTTTTTCTCTGGGGCCAACGTCCTGACTTTC.

This clonotype was counted at least ten times. V is TRBV9 and J is TRBJ1-1; possible D gene TRBD1, 5 bases. V lost 0 bases, J lost 3 bases, and 9 bases lay in between. The CDR3 is 14 amino acids. The V gene's germline CDR1 is SGDLS and CDR2 YYNGEE. The CDR3 sequence: CASSVGGWDTEAFF. In DNA form, the CDR3 reads TGTGCCAGCAGCGTAGGGGGCTGGGACACTGAAGCTTTCTTT.

This clonotype has a count of ten or more. The V gene is TRBV6-2 or TRBV6-3, the J gene TRBJ2-5, with D perhaps TRBD1 (6 bases). The CDR3 extends over 14 amino acids. The ends were cut back, 6 bases at V and 1 base at J, with 12 bases in the middle. The germline CDR1 and CDR2 sequences are MNHEY and SVGEGT. The CDR3 sequence is CASSRTVIQETQYF. The CDR3 nucleotides read TGTGCCAGCAGCCGGACAGTAATCCAAGAGACCCAGTACTTC.

This clonotype was counted many times. The J gene is TRBJ1-2, the V gene TRBV6-1, with D uncertain. Trimming cost V 1 base and J 4 bases, with 7 bases left between them. This CDR3 is built from 13 residues. Germline loops: CDR1 MNHNS, CDR2 SASEGT. This CDR3 is CASSEGVIYGYTF. The CDR3 DNA sequence: TGTGCCAGCAGTGAAGGGGTGATCTATGGCTACACCTTC.

The table lists this clonotype with many counts. This sequence joins TRBV10-3 and TRBJ2-1; 13 nucleotides line up with TRBD2. Germline assignment: CDR1 ENHRY and CDR2 SYGVKD. Unmatched junction bases numbered 5, after V lost 11 bases and J lost 10 bases. The CDR3 is 12 residues long. This CDR3 is CAARTSGGEQFF. The CDR3 bases are TGTGCCGCCCGGACTAGCGGGGGAGAGCAGTTCTTC.

This clonotype was detected many times. J is TRBJ1-1 and V is TRBV5-1, with TRBD1 as a possible D gene (5 bases). The V end was cut by 4 bases, the J end by 1 base, with 17 bases between. The CDR3 is made up of 16 amino acids. Per germline, CDR1 SGHRS and CDR2 YFSETQ. CDR3: CASSRTASGPNTEAFF. The CDR3 DNA follows: TGCGCCAGCAGCCGGACCGCCTCGGGACCGAACACTGAAGCTTTCTTT.

This clonotype showed up many times. The chain links TRBV27 to TRBJ2-3; D not resolved. V lost 5 bases and J lost 1, with 10 bases in between. Germline assignment: CDR1 MNHEY and CDR2 SMNVEV (reference sequence). This CDR3 comprises 14 residues. The CDR3, as DNA: TGTGCCAGCAGTCCTTATACAGGCACAGATACGCAGTATTTT. Translating it yields CASSPYTGTDTQYF.

This clonotype occurred many times. This chain connects TRBV20-1 to TRBJ2-1, with D perhaps TRBD2 (6 bases). The V gene lost 6 bases and the J gene lost 9 bases, with 24 bases spanning the gap. Germline V gene data show CDR1 as DFQATT and CDR2 as SNEGSKA (reference sequence). The CDR3 has 15 amino acids. The CDR3 DNA reads as TGCAGTGCCACGGCTCCGCGGAATAGCGGCTCTGAGCAGTTCTTC. Translated, it gives CSATAPRNSGSEQFF.

This clonotype was picked up many times. The rearrangement joins TRBV12-3 or TRBV12-4 to TRBJ1-2, with no clear D. V was clipped by 3 bases and J by 0 bases, with 5 bases between them. The length of the CDR3 is 13 residues. In DNA form, the CDR3 reads TGTGCCAGCAGTTTTGCCTCTAACTATGGCTACACCTTC. Translation gives CASSFASNYGYTF.